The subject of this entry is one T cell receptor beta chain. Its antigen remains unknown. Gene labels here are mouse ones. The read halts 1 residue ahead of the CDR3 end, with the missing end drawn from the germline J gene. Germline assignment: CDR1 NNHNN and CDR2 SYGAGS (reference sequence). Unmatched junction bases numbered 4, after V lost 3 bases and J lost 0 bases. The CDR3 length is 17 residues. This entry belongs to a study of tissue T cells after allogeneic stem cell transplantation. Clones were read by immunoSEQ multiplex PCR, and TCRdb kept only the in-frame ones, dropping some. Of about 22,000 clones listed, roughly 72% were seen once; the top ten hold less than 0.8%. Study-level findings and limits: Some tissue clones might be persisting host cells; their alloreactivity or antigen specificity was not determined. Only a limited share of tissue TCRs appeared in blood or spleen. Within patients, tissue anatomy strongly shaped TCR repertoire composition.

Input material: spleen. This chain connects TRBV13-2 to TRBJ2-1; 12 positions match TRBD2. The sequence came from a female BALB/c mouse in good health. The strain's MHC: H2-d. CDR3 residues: CASGAGLGGVNYAEQFF. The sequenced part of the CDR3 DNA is TGTGCCAGCGGTGCAGGACTGGGGGGGGTTAACTATGCTGAGCAGTTC.